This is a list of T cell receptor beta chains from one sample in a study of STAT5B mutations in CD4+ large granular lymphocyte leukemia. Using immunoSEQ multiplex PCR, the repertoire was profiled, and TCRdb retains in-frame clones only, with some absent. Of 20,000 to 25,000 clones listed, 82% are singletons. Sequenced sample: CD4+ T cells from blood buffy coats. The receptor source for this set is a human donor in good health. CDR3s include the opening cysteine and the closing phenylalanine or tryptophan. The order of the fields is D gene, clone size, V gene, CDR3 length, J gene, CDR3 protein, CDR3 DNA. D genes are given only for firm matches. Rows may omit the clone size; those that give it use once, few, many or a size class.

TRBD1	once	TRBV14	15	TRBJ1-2	CASSPLDTGGHGYTF	TGTGCCAGCAGCCCATTGGACACAGGGGGTCATGGCTACACCTTC
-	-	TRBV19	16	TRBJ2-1	CASSLRGRVANNEQFF	TGTGCCAGTAGTCTCCGTGGCAGGGTGGCTAACAATGAGCAGTTCTTC
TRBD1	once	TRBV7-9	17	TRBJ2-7	CASSYREKQGARYEQYF	TGTGCCAGCAGCTACAGAGAGAAACAGGGGGCGCGATACGAGCAGTACTTC
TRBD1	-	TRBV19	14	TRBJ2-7	CASSIRDRAYEQYF	TGTGCCAGTAGTATCCGGGACAGGGCCTACGAGCAGTACTTC
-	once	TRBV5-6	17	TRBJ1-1	CASSLGGVYSSRTEAFF	TGTGCCAGCAGCTTGGGGGGGGTATATAGTTCGCGGACTGAAGCTTTCTTT
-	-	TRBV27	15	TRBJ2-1	CASSLLGDPYNEQFF	TGTGCCAGCAGTTTATTAGGGGACCCCTACAATGAGCAGTTCTTC
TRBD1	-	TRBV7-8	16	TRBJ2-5	CASSHVPGQRPETQYF	TGTGCCAGCAGCCATGTACCGGGACAGAGACCGGAGACCCAGTACTTC
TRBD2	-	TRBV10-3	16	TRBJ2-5	CAISGVWTSGAKAQYF	TGTGCCATCAGTGGAGTCTGGACTAGCGGGGCTAAGGCCCAGTACTTC
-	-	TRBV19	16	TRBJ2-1	CASSIEAKNSYNEQFF	TGTGCCAGTAGTATAGAAGCCAAAAACTCCTACAATGAGCAGTTCTTC
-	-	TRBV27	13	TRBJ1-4	CASSFGVYEKLFF	TGTGCCAGCAGTTTTGGGGTGTATGAAAAACTGTTTTTT
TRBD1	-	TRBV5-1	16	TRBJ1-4	CASSLAGQGGGEKLFF	TGCGCCAGCAGCTTGGCCGGACAGGGTGGAGGTGAAAAACTGTTTTTT
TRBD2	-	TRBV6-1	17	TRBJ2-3	CASSELPLAGNTDTQYF	TGTGCCAGCAGTGAACTGCCCCTAGCGGGTAACACAGATACGCAGTATTTT
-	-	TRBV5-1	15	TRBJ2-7	CASSGSSQGLYEQYF	TGCGCCAGCAGCGGGTCGTCTCAGGGGCTCTACGAGCAGTACTTC
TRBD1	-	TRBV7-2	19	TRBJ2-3	CASSDRDRVAMDFTDTQYF	TGTGCCAGCAGCGACCGGGACAGGGTGGCGATGGACTTCACAGATACGCAGTATTTT
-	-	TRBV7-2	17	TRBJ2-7	CASSLGAGGRPTYEQYF	TGTGCCAGCAGCTTAGGAGCTGGGGGGCGACCTACATACGAGCAGTACTTC
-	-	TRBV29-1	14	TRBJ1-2	CSVDKSEEGYGYTF	TGCAGCGTTGACAAATCCGAGGAGGGCTATGGCTACACCTTC
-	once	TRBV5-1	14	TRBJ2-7	CASRFRTASYEQYF	TGCGCCAGCCGCTTCCGGACAGCCTCCTACGAGCAGTACTTC
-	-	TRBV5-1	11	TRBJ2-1	CASSVNGPWFF	TGCGCCAGCAGCGTCAATGGTCCTTGGTTCTTC
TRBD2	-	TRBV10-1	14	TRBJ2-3	CASSRTSGAITQYF	TGCGCCAGCAGTAGGACTAGCGGGGCGATTACGCAGTATTTT
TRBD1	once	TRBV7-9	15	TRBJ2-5	CASSPDRGTQETQYF	TGTGCCAGCAGCCCGGACAGGGGGACACAAGAGACCCAGTACTTC
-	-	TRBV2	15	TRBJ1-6	CASSDTGSYNSPLHF	TGTGCCAGCAGTGACACAGGCTCCTATAATTCACCCCTCCACTTT
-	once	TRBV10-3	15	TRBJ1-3	CAISDSFTLGNTIYF	TGTGCCATCAGTGACTCATTCACGTTGGGAAACACCATATATTTT
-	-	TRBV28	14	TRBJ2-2	CASSKGGPDGELFF	TGTGCCAGCAGTAAGGGGGGGCCCGACGGGGAGCTGTTTTTT
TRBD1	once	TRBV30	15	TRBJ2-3	CAWRLGTGGDDTQYF	TGTGCCTGGAGGCTCGGGACAGGGGGCGACGATACGCAGTATTTT
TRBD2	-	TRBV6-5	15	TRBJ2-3	CASSYGAGVRDTQYF	TGTGCCAGCAGTTACGGAGCGGGAGTACGGGATACGCAGTATTTT
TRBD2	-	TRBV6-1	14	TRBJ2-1	CASSARGGLGYQFF	TGTGCCAGCAGTGCTCGGGGGGGGCTTGGATATCAGTTCTTC
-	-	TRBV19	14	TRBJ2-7	CASSPSLGTYEQYF	TGTGCCAGTAGTCCCTCTTTAGGGACCTACGAGCAGTACTTC
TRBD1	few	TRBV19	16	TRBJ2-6	CASSTTGVPGANVLTF	TGTGCCAGTAGTACCACAGGGGTCCCTGGGGCCAACGTCCTGACTTTC
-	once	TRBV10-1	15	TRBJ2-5	CASSESGLAQETQYF	TGCGCCAGCAGTGAATCGGGTCTGGCTCAAGAGACCCAGTACTTC
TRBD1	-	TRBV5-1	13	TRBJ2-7	CASSRGQPYEQYF	TGCGCCAGCAGCAGGGGACAGCCCTACGAGCAGTACTTC
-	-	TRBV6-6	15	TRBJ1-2	CASRHYPTANYGYTF	TGTGCCAGCAGACACTACCCTACAGCTAACTATGGCTACACCTTC
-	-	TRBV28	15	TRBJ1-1	CASSPSGSKNTEAFF	TGTGCCAGCAGTCCCTCCGGGAGTAAGAACACTGAAGCTTTCTTT
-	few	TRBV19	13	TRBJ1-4	CASSIQKGEKLFF	TGTGCCAGTAGTATTCAGAAGGGTGAAAAACTGTTTTTT
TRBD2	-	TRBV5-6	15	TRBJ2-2	CASSLAGLNTGELFF	TGTGCCAGCAGCTTAGCGGGGTTGAACACCGGGGAGCTGTTTTTT
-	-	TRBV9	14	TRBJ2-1	CASSVGGFDNEQFF	TGTGCCAGCAGCGTAGGGGGTTTTGACAATGAGCAGTTCTTC
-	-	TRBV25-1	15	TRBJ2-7	CASSETGTSGYEQYF	TGTGCCAGCAGTGAAACCGGGACCAGCGGTTACGAGCAGTACTTC
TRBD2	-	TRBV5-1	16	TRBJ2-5	CASSLALAGGRETQYF	TGCGCCAGCAGCTTGGCCTTAGCGGGGGGTCGGGAGACCCAGTACTTC
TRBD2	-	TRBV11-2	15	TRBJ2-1	CASSFTGLAANEQFF	TGTGCCAGCAGCTTCACGGGACTAGCTGCCAATGAGCAGTTCTTC
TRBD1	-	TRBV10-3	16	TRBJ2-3	CAISTGGQGLTDTQYF	TGTGCCATCAGTACTGGGGGACAGGGGTTGACAGATACGCAGTATTTT
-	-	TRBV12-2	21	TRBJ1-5	CASRLRYAEGVNSPTFQPQHF	TGTGCAAGTCGCTTACGATATGCGGAGGGTGTTAATTCGCCTACTTTTCAGCCCCAGCATTTT
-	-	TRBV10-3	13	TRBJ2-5	CAISEGTEETQYF	TGTGCCATCAGTGAGGGGACTGAAGAGACCCAGTACTTC
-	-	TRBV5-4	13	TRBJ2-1	CASTRREANEQFF	TGTGCCAGCACCCGAAGGGAAGCCAATGAGCAGTTCTTC
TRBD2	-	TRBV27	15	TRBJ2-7	CASSSRTGGADEQYF	TGTGCCAGCAGTTCAAGAACGGGAGGCGCCGACGAGCAGTACTTC
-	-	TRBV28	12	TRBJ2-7	CASSPDSYEQYF	TGTGCCAGCAGCCCAGACTCCTACGAGCAGTACTTC
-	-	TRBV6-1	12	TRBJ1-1	CASSVWRGAAFF	TGTGCCAGCAGTGTTTGGAGGGGGGCAGCTTTCTTT
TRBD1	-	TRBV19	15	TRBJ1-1	CASSPGNRGSTEAFF	TGTGCCAGTAGTCCCGGAAACAGGGGGTCCACTGAAGCTTTCTTT
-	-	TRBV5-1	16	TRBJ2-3	CASRPTMGLGGDTQYF	TGCGCCAGCAGACCAACGATGGGTCTGGGGGGAGATACGCAGTATTTT